The 14 T cell receptor beta chains below all came from one sample that was sequenced in a study of blood T cells in healthy people across ages. Next came a second PCR, run for about 6 to 12 cycles, which used a sample-barcoded 5' primer along with a J-beta primer mix. MiXCR was run by TCRdb on the 5' RACE reads, yielding one entry per CDR3 protein. Of more than 800,000 distinct CDR3 sequences listed, around 26% were seen once; the top ten hold roughly 17%. Sequenced sample: blood. The origin of the receptors is a woman of 80 years or more in good health.

This clonotype has at least ten counts. The chain combines TRBV3-1 with TRBJ1-2; TRBD1 matches at 8 bases. This CDR3 contains 15 residues. Germline V gene sequence: CDR1 LGHDT, CDR2 YNNKEL (reference sequence). Losses at the gene ends were 2 bases for V and 7 bases for J; bases not matched to a gene: 9. CDR3 loop: CASSQPAGQGRGYTF. The CDR3 DNA follows: TGTGCCAGCAGCCAACCGGCCGGACAGGGCCGTGGCTACACCTTC.

In this sample, this clonotype turned up many times. V usage is TRBV20-1 and J usage is TRBJ2-7; TRBD2 might be the D (7 bases). V gave up 6 bases and J gave up 0 bases, with 15 bases separating them. The CDR3 spans 14 residues. CDR1 is DFQATT and CDR2 is SNEGSKA in the germline V gene (reference sequence). In DNA form, the CDR3 reads TGCAGTGCACCGAGGGGGGGCCTCTCCTACGAGCAGTACTTC. Its translation: CSAPRGGLSYEQYF.

Details on this clonotype: The junction and the germline gene differ at one end; a read error may be behind it. The V and J genes are TRBV2 and TRBJ2-7; D remains unclear. Germline CDR1 and CDR2: SNHLY and FYNNEI. This CDR3 is 14 amino acids long. Written as DNA, the CDR3 is TGTACCAGCAGTCTTAGACCGACGACCTACGAGCAGTACTTC. Its translation is CTSSLRPTTYEQYF.

This clonotype was counted between two and nine times. The V call is TRBV6-6, the J call TRBJ1-5; TRBD1 agrees at 9 bases. The CDR3 covers 16 residues. Germline CDR1 and CDR2: MNHNY and SVGAGI (reference sequence). The trim removed 4 bases at V and 1 base at J, leaving 5 bases unmatched. This CDR3 reads CASSSAGQGSNQPQHF. CDR3 bases: TGTGCCAGCAGTTCGGCAGGACAGGGGAGCAATCAGCCCCAGCATTTT.

The rearrangement joins TRBV20-1 to TRBJ1-6; D is ambiguous. Trimming removed 1 base from V and 6 bases from J, with 7 bases in between. The length of the CDR3 is 13 residues. Germline-derived CDR1 and CDR2 are DFQATT and SNEGSKA (reference sequence). Here the CDR3 DNA reads TGCAGTGCTAGAGGCAGGCTTAATTCACCCCTCCACTTT. Translating it yields CSARGRLNSPLHF.

This clonotype was found many times. This rearrangement joins TRBV20-1 to TRBJ2-7, with no clear D. V lost 5 bases and J 7 bases, leaving 15 bases between the germline ends. The CDR3 spans 12 residues. The V gene's germline CDR1 is DFQATT and CDR2 SNEGSKA (reference sequence). For the CDR3, the DNA is TGCAGTGCTGCACAGAGAGTTGAGGAGCAGTACTTC. Protein product: CSAAQRVEEQYF.

The chain recombines TRBV3-1 with TRBJ1-5; D perhaps matches TRBD1 (6 bases). Trimming cost V 4 bases and J 4 bases, with 14 bases left between them. The germline V gene has CDR1 LGHDT and CDR2 YNNKEL (reference sequence). The CDR3 sequence is 15 residues long. CDR3 nucleotides: TGTGCCAGCAGCCCGACAGGTCCTATTAATCAGCCCCAGCATTTT. It encodes CASSPTGPINQPQHF.

There are a few counts of this clonotype. This chain joins TRBV7-9 and TRBJ1-4; D is undetermined. V dropped 7 bases and J dropped 5 bases, with 11 bases sitting between them. This CDR3 is 13 amino acids long. Germline assignment: CDR1 SEHNR and CDR2 FQNEAQ (reference sequence). CDR3 sequence reads: CASKRAENEKLFF. DNA of the CDR3: TGTGCCAGCAAAAGGGCAGAAAATGAAAAACTGTTTTTT.

This clonotype was detected a few times. The V and J genes are TRBV6-2 or TRBV6-3 and TRBJ1-5, with 9 bases that match TRBD1. The CDR3 sequence is 17 residues long. With V trimmed by 0 bases and J by 9 bases, 12 bases remained unmatched. Germline loops: CDR1 MNHEY, CDR2 SVGEGT. CDR3 amino acids: CASSYSNRGLHPLPQHF. The CDR3 DNA reads TGTGCCAGCAGTTACTCGAACAGGGGGCTCCATCCGCTGCCCCAGCATTTT.

This clonotype came up many times. The V call is TRBV7-2, the J call TRBJ2-3; D is unresolved. CDR3 length: 16 residues. The germline CDR1 and CDR2 sequences are SGHTA and FQGNSA. Trimming removed 1 base from V and 3 bases from J, with 14 bases in between. CDR3 DNA: TGTGCCAGCAGCTTAGGCCTGAGTCAGCGTACAGATACGCAGTATTTT. The encoded protein is CASSLGLSQRTDTQYF.

The J gene is TRBJ2-5, the V gene TRBV12-3 or TRBV12-4; D unclear. Trimming pared 2 bases from V and 10 bases from J, leaving 17 bases between. This CDR3 is built from 14 residues. The CDR3 protein is CASSLSPIDMDQYF. CDR3 in DNA: TGTGCCAGCAGTTTATCCCCTATAGACATGGACCAGTACTTC.

Many counts were recorded for this clonotype. The V call is TRBV3-1, the J call TRBJ2-5, with TRBD1 as a possible D gene (6 bases). This CDR3 comprises 13 residues. Trimming took off 1 base at V and 5 bases at J, with 8 bases between the two ends. Germline loops: CDR1 LGHDT, CDR2 YNNKEL (reference sequence). CDR3 region: CASSQGGLETQYF. The CDR3 nucleotides are TGTGCCAGCAGCCAAGGGGGGCTGGAGACCCAGTACTTC.

This clonotype was counted a few times. This rearrangement joins TRBV25-1 to TRBJ1-6, with D possibly being TRBD1 (6 bases). The V gene's germline CDR1 is MGHDK and CDR2 SYGVNS. The CDR3 covers 13 residues. Trimming stripped 6 bases from V and 5 bases from J, with 8 bases between. The CDR3 DNA reads TGTGCCAGCAGCCGACAGGATAATTCACCCCTCCACTTT. This codes for CASSRQDNSPLHF.

This clonotype was found a few times. The chain's CDR3 is CASRLAGGPGTDTQYF. DNA for the CDR3: TGCGCCAGCCGGTTAGCGGGGGGGCCTGGCACAGATACGCAGTATTTT. This sequence joins TRBV4-1 and TRBJ2-3; TRBD2 agrees at 11 bases. This CDR3 spans 16 amino acids. V gave up 8 bases and J gave up 1 base; unmatched junction bases: 8. The germline CDR1 and CDR2 sequences are MGHRA and YSYEKL.